These 19 T cell receptor beta chains came from one sample sequenced in a study of CD8+ T cells in alopecia areata. After isolation, RNA underwent reverse transcription to generate cDNA as the sequencing template. Using immunoSEQ multiplex PCR, the repertoire was profiled, and TCRdb retains in-frame clones only, with some absent. The data show approximately 99,000 clones, 50% to 60% seen once. The sample taken for sequencing was NKG2D-low CD8+ T cells sorted from blood. These receptors were collected from a human donor with alopecia areata.

The chain joins TRBV27 to TRBJ1-1; D perhaps matches TRBD1 (6 bases). V dropped 3 bases and J dropped 1 base, with 9 bases sitting between them. Looked up from germline, CDR1 is MNHEY and CDR2 is SMNVEV (reference sequence). The CDR3 consists of 14 residues. CDR3 protein: CASSFGGANTEAFF. The CDR3, as DNA: TGTGCCAGCAGTTTCGGGGGGGCGAACACTGAAGCTTTCTTT.

The chain couples TRBV7-2 to TRBJ2-7, with 7 bases aligning to TRBD2. This CDR3 has 14 residues. Germline V lookup: CDR1 SGHTA, CDR2 FQGNSA. Trimming cost V 3 bases and J 1 base; bases outside gene matches: 3. CDR3 nucleotide sequence: TGTGCCAGCAGCTTCCCAGCGGGATCCTACGAGCAGTACTTC. This translates into CASSFPAGSYEQYF.

The V and J genes are TRBV7-2 and TRBJ2-7; TRBD2 aligns across 8 bases. Germline V gene lookup returns CDR1 SGHTA and CDR2 FQGNSA. J was trimmed by 4 bases and V by 5 bases; bases with no gene match: 7. This CDR3 is built from 14 residues. The CDR3 loop reads CASSDSGIWYEQYF. Written as DNA, the CDR3 is TGTGCCAGCAGCGATAGCGGGATTTGGTACGAGCAGTACTTC.

V usage is TRBV11-2 and J usage is TRBJ2-7, with a tentative D call TRBD2 (5 bases). The germline V gene encodes CDR1 SGHAT and CDR2 FQNNGV. V lost 5 bases, J lost 3 bases, and 17 bases lay in between. The CDR3 totals 15 residues. CDR3 coding DNA: TGTGCCAGCAGCCCCGGGTGGAGCGGAGACTACGAGCAGTACTTC. Translated, it gives CASSPGWSGDYEQYF. Based on the CDR3 plus reference TRBV11-2 and TRBJ2-7, the full variable domain is EAGVAQSPRYKIIEKRQSVAFWCNPISGHATLYWYQQILGQGPKLLIQFQNNGVVDDSQLPKDRFSAERLKGVDSTLKIQPAKLEDSAVYLCASSPGWSGDYEQYFGPGTRLTVT.

J is TRBJ2-7 and V is TRBV9; 10 bases line up with TRBD2. This CDR3 contains 15 residues. V dropped 0 bases and J dropped 7; count of bases not matched to a gene: 7. CDR1 is SGDLS, CDR2 YYNGEE, per germline. Here the CDR3 DNA reads TGTGCCAGCAGCGTAGACCTAGCGGGAGTAGAGGAGCAGTACTTC. Protein sequence: CASSVDLAGVEEQYF.

In this sample, this clone turned up a few times. This rearrangement joins TRBV28 to TRBJ2-3; D may be TRBD1 (5 bases). V lost 6 bases, J lost 1 base, and 14 bases lay in between. Germline V gene sequence: CDR1 MDHEN, CDR2 SYDVKM. CDR3 length equals 15 residues. In DNA form, the CDR3 reads TGTGCCAGCAGCCCCAGGGCCTACCGCACAGATACGCAGTATTTT. As protein: CASSPRAYRTDTQYF.

CDR3 residues: CASSNGLVYEQYF. CDR3 DNA: TGCGCCAGCAGCAACGGACTAGTGTACGAGCAGTACTTC. This rearrangement joins TRBV5-1 to TRBJ2-7, with 7 bases matching TRBD2. The V gene's germline CDR1 is SGHRS and CDR2 YFSETQ. J lost 4 bases, V lost 4 bases, and 5 bases had no gene match. The CDR3 loop spans 13 amino acids.

V usage is TRBV5-6 and J usage is TRBJ2-1; D not resolved. The CDR3 sequence is 14 residues long. Trimming took 5 bases from V and 0 from J, leaving 9 bases between them. Germline lookup yields CDR1 SGHDT and CDR2 YYEEEE. The chain's CDR3 is CASSWSSSYNEQFF. The CDR3 nucleotides read TGTGCCAGCAGTTGGAGCAGCTCCTACAATGAGCAGTTCTTC.

Worth noting for this clone: Mismatch with germline at one junction end may stem from a read error. The genes are TRBV7-7 and TRBJ2-2; tentative D call: TRBD2 (5 bases). Germline CDR1 is SSHAT and CDR2 is FNYEAQ (reference sequence). This CDR3 region has 13 residues. CDR3 in DNA: TGTGCTAGCACCCCGGGAAACACCGGGGAGCTGTTTTTT. It encodes CASTPGNTGELFF.

V and J are TRBV15 and TRBJ1-5; perhaps TRBD1 as D (6 bases). Trimming shortened V by 5 bases and J by 9 bases, and 17 bases separated the two germline ends. Germline loops: CDR1 LNHNV, CDR2 YYDKDF (reference sequence). CDR3 length equals 14 residues. The DNA of the CDR3 is TGTGCCACCAGCCGCGGGACATCCACGGGGCCCCAGCATTTT. Amino acids: CATSRGTSTGPQHF.

This chain uses TRBV30 with TRBJ1-5, with TRBD1 matching 8 bases. Germline CDR1 reads GTSNPN; CDR2 reads SVGIG (reference sequence). Trimming at V came to 8 bases and at J to 3 bases, leaving 9 bases not matched to a gene. There are 14 residues in the CDR3. CDR3 DNA sequence: TGTGCCGTCCGTGAGACAGGGGACAATCAGCCCCAGCATTTT. Protein sequence: CAVRETGDNQPQHF.

This clone was seen once. This rearrangement joins TRBV2 to TRBJ2-1, with 7 bases lining up with TRBD2. J was trimmed by 4 bases and V by 1 base; bases with no gene match: 4. This CDR3 has 15 residues. Germline V gives CDR1 SNHLY, CDR2 FYNNEI. The CDR3 loop is CASSEESGAYNEQFF. CDR3 bases: TGTGCCAGCAGTGAAGAAAGCGGGGCTTACAATGAGCAGTTCTTC.

This chain uses TRBV7-8 with TRBJ2-1; D remains ambiguous. Trimming stripped 3 bases from V and 13 bases from J, with 16 bases between. This CDR3 comprises 13 residues. Germline assignment: CDR1 SGHVS and CDR2 FQNEAQ. The CDR3 DNA is TGTGCCAGCAGCTTGTCTGCTCGCCGGGCCCAGTTCTTC. This sequence encodes CASSLSARRAQFF.

The rearrangement joins TRBV5-1 to TRBJ2-5; 7 positions match TRBD2. CDR1 is SGHRS and CDR2 is YFSETQ in the germline V gene. V gave up 7 bases and J gave up 0 bases; unmatched junction bases: 9. There are 15 residues in the CDR3. CDR3 sequence reads: CASVGEGFHQETQYF. CDR3 in DNA: TGCGCCAGCGTCGGGGAGGGGTTCCACCAAGAGACCCAGTACTTC.

V and J are TRBV13 and TRBJ1-2; no reliable D call. V gave up 0 bases and J gave up 3 bases, with 8 bases separating them. The CDR3 extends over 14 amino acids. Germline V gives CDR1 PRHDT, CDR2 FYEKMQ (reference sequence). As DNA, the CDR3 is TGTGCCAGCAGCTTAGGCACAGCTTACTATGGCTACACCTTC. It codes for CASSLGTAYYGYTF.

J is TRBJ2-6 and V is TRBV9, with D possibly matching TRBD1 (6 bases). This CDR3 comprises 17 residues. Germline lookup yields CDR1 SGDLS and CDR2 YYNGEE. V gave up 4 bases and J gave up 0 bases, with 14 bases separating them. The CDR3 DNA sequence: TGTGCCAGCAGCCCACAGGGCAGGTACTCTGGGGCCAACGTCCTGACTTTC. Protein product: CASSPQGRYSGANVLTF.

The genes are TRBV30 and TRBJ2-3, with a tentative D call TRBD2 (6 bases). Trimming took 7 bases from V and 0 from J, leaving 17 bases between them. Germline-derived CDR1 and CDR2 are GTSNPN and SVGIG (reference sequence). The CDR3 is made up of 15 amino acids. The CDR3 DNA sequence: TGTGCCTTGCAATCCACGGGGGTTAGCACAGATACGCAGTATTTT. This encodes CALQSTGVSTDTQYF. Supplemented by reference TRBV30 and TRBJ2-3, the full variable domain reads SQTIHQWPATLVQPVGSPLSLECTVEGTSNPNLYWYRQAAGRGLQLLFYSVGIGQISSEVPQNLSASRPQDRQFILSSKKLLLSDSGFYLCALQSTGVSTDTQYFGPGTRLTVL.

This clone has a single count. This rearrangement joins TRBV14 to TRBJ2-7; D is unclear. The CDR3 is made up of 12 amino acids. Germline CDR1 SGHDN, CDR2 FVKESK. V lost 4 bases and J 3 bases, leaving 7 bases between the germline ends. CDR3 bases: TGTGCCAGCAGCCCAGCTGACTACGAGCAGTACTTC. It yields the protein CASSPADYEQYF.

This chain uses TRBV27 with TRBJ2-5; D remains ambiguous. Germline lookup yields CDR1 MNHEY and CDR2 SMNVEV (reference sequence). The CDR3 runs 13 residues. Trimming took 6 bases from V and 3 from J, leaving 11 bases between them. The CDR3 protein is CASSSRAEETQYF. The CDR3 DNA follows: TGTGCCAGCAGCTCAAGGGCGGAAGAGACCCAGTACTTC.